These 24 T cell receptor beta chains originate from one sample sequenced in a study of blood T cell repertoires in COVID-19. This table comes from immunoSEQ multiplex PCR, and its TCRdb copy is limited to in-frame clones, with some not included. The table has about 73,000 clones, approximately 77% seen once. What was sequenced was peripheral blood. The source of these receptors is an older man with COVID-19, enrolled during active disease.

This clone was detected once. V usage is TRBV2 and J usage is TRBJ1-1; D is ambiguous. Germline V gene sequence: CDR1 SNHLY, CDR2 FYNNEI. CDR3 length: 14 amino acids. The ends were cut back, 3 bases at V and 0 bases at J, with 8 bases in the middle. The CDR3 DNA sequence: TGTGCCAGCAGTGACAGTCCCATGAACACTGAAGCTTTCTTT. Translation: CASSDSPMNTEAFF.

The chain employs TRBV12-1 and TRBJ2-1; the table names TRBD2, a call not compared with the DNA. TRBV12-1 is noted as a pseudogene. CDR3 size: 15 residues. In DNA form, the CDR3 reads TGTGCCAGCAGCTTCGGAAGGAGGTCCTACAATGAGCAGTTCTTC. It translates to CASSFGRRSYNEQFF.

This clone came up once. The CDR3 region has the DNA TGTGCCACCAGTGACCCTAGACAGGTCTACAATGAGCAGTTCTTC. Protein: CATSDPRQVYNEQFF. This chain connects TRBV24-1 to TRBJ2-1, with a possible D match to TRBD1 (6 bases). Trimming pared 4 bases from V and 3 bases from J, leaving 12 bases between. There are 15 residues in the CDR3. The germline V gene encodes CDR1 KGHDR and CDR2 SFDVKD.

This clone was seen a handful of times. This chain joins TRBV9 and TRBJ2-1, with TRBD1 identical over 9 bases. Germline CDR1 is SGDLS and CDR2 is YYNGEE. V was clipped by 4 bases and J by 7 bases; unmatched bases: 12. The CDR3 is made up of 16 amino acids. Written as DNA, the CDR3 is TGTGCCAGCAGCTCCAGGGGACAGGGCACTTGGAATGAGCAGTTCTTC. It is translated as CASSSRGQGTWNEQFF.

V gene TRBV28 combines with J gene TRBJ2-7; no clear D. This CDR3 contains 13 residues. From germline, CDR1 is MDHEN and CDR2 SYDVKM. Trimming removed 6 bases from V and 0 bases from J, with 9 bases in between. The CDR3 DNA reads TGTGCCAGCAGGCAGACGGGCTCCTACGAGCAGTACTTC. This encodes CASRQTGSYEQYF.

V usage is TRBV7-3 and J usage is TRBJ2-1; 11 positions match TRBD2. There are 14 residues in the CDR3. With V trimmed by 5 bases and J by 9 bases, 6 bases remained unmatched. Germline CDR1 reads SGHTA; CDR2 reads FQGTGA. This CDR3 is CASSPGLAVGEQFF. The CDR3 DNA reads TGTGCCAGCAGCCCGGGACTAGCGGTCGGTGAGCAGTTCTTC.

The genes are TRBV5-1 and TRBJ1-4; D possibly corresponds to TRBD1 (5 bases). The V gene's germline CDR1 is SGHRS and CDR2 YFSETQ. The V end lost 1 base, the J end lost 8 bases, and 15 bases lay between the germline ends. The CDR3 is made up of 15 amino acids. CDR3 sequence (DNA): TGCGCCAGCAGCTTGTCTCTCCAGGGTAGGGAAAAACTGTTTTTT. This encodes CASSLSLQGREKLFF.

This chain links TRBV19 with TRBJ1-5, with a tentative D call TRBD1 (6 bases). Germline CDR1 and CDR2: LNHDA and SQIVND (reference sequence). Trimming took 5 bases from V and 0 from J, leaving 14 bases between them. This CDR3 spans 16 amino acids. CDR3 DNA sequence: TGTGCCAGTAGTCGGACAGCCCTTACTAGCAATCAGCCCCAGCATTTT. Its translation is CASSRTALTSNQPQHF.

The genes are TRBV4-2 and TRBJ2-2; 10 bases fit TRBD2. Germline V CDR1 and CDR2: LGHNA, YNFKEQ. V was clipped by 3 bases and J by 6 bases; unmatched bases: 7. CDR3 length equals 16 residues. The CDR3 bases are TGTGCCAGCAGCCAGGCCGAGCGGGAGGGCTCCGGGGAGCTGTTTTTT. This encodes CASSQAEREGSGELFF.

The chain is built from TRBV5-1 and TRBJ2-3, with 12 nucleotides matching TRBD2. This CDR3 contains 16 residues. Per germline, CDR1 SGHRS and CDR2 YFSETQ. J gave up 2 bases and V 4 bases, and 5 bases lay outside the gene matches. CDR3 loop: CASSLGTSGFTDTQYF. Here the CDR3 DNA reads TGCGCCAGCAGCCTGGGGACTAGCGGGTTCACAGATACGCAGTATTTT. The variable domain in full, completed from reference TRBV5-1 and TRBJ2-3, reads KAGVTQTPRYLIKTRGQQVTLSCSPISGHRSVSWYQQTPGQGLQFLFEYFSETQRNKGNFPGRFSGRQFSNSRSEMNVSTLELGDSALYLCASSLGTSGFTDTQYFGPGTRLTVL.

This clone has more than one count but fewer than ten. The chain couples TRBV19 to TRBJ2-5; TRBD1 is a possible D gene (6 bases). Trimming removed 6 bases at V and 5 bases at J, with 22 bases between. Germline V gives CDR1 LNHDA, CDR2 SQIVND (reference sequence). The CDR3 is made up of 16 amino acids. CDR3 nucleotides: TGTGCCAGTAGCCCGACCGCAGGGGCGATAGGGGAGACCCAGTACTTC. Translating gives CASSPTAGAIGETQYF. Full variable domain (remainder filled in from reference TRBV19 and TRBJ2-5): DGGITQSPKYLFRKEGQNVTLSCEQNLNHDAMYWYRQDPGQGLRLIYYSQIVNDFQKGDIAEGYSVSREKKESFPLTVTSAQKNPTAFYLCASSPTAGAIGETQYFGPGTRLLVL.

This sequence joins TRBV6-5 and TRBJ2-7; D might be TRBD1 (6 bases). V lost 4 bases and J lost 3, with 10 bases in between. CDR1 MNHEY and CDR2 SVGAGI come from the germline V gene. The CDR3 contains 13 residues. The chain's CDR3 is CASSFVRGYEQYF. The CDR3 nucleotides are TGTGCCAGCAGTTTTGTCAGGGGCTACGAGCAGTACTTC.

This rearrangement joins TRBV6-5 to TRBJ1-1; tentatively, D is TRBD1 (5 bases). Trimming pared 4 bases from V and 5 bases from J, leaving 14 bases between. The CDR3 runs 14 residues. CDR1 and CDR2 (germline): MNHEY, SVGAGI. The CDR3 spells CASSFSGRVTEAFF. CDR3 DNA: TGTGCCAGCAGTTTTTCGGGCAGGGTTACTGAAGCTTTCTTT.

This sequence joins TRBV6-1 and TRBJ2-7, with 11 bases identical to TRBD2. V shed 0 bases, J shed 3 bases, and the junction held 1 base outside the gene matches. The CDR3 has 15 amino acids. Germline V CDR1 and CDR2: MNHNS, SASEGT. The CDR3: CASSEAGTSGYEQYF. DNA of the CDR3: TGTGCCAGCAGTGAAGCGGGGACTAGCGGCTACGAGCAGTACTTC.

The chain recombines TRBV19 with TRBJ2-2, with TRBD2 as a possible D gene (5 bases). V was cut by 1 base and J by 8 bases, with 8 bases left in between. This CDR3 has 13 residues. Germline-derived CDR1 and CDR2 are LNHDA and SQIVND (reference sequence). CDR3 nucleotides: TGTGCCAGTAGTATAGGGGAGTCAGGGGAGCTGTTTTTT. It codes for CASSIGESGELFF.

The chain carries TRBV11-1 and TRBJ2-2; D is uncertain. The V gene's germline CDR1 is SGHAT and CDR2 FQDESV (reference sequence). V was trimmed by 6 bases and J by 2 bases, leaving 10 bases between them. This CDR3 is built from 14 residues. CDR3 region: CASRDFLNTGELFF. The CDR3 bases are TGTGCCAGCAGAGACTTTCTTAACACCGGGGAGCTGTTTTTT.

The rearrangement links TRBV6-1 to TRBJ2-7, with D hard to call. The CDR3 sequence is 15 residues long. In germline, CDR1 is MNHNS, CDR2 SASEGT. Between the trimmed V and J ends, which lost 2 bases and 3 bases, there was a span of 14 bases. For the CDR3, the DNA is TGTGCCAGCAGTGAATACGGCGGCACAAACTACGAGCAGTACTTC. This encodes CASSEYGGTNYEQYF.

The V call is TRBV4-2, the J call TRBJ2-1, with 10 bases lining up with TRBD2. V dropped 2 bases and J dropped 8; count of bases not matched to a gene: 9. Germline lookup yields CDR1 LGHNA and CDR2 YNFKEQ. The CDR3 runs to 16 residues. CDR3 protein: CASSQNLAGVFDEQFF. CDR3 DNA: TGTGCCAGCAGCCAAAACCTAGCGGGAGTATTCGATGAGCAGTTCTTC.

This chain's CDR3 is CAWTPWGGRVSDGYTF. In nucleotides, the CDR3 is TGTGCCTGGACCCCATGGGGGGGGAGAGTATCCGATGGCTACACCTTC. This sequence joins TRBV30 and TRBJ1-2; possibly TRBD1 for D (5 bases). The CDR3 loop spans 16 amino acids. Trimming pared 4 bases from V and 6 bases from J, leaving 24 bases between. Germline CDR1 GTSNPN, CDR2 SVGIG (reference sequence).

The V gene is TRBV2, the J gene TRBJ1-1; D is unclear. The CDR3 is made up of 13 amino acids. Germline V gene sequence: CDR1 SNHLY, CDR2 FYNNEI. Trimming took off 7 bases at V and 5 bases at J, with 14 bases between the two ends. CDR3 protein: CASTLTGGTEAFF. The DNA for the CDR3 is TGTGCCAGCACCCTGACGGGTGGGACTGAAGCTTTCTTT.

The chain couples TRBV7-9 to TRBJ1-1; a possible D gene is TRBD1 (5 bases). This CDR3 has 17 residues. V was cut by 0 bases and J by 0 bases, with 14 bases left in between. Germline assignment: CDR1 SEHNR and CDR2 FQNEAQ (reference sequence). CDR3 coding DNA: TGTGCCAGCAGCTTAGCGCTTATGGGGCAGATGAACACTGAAGCTTTCTTT. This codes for CASSLALMGQMNTEAFF.

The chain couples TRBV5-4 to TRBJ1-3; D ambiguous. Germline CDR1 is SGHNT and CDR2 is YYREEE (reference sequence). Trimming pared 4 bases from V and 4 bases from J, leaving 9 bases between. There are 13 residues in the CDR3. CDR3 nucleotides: TGTGCCAGCAGCCAGGTGGGCGGAAACACCATATATTTT. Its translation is CASSQVGGNTIYF.

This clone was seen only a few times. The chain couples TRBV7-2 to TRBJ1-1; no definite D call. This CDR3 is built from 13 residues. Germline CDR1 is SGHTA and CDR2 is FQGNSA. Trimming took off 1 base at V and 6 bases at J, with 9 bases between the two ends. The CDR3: CASSLVLEAEAFF. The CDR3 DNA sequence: TGTGCCAGCAGCTTAGTTCTCGAGGCTGAAGCTTTCTTT.

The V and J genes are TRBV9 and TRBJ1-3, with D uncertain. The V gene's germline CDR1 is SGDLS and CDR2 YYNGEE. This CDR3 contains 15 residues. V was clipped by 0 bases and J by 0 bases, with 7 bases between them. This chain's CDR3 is CASSVGAASGNTIYF. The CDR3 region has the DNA TGTGCCAGCAGCGTAGGGGCAGCCTCTGGAAACACCATATATTTT.